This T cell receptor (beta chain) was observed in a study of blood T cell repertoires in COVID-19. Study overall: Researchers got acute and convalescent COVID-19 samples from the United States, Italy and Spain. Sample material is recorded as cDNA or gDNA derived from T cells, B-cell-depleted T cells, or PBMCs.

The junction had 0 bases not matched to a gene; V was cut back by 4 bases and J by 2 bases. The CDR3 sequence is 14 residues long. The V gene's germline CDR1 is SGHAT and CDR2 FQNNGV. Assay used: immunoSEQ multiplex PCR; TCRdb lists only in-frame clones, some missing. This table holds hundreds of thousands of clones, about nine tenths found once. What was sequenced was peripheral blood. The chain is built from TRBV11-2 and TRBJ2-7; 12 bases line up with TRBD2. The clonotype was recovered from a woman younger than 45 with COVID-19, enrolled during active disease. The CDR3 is CASSWTSGTYEQYV. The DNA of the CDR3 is TGTGCCAGCAGCTGGACTAGCGGGACCTACGAGCAGTACGTC.